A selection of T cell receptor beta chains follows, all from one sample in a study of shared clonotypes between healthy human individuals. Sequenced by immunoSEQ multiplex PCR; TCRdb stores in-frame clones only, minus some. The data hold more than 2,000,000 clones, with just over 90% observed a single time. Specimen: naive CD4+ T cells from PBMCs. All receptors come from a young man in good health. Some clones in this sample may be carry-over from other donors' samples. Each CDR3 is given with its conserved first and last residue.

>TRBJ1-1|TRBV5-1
CASSFAGTDTEAFF
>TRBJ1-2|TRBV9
CASSVVGGSGYTF
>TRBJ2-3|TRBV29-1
CSVVRDTDTQYF
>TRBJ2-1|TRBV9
CASSHPHSGIHEQFF
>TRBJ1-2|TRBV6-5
CASSYSIVGGYGYTF
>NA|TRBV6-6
CASRAGQRYEQYF
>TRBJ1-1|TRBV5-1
CASSPQGYTEAFF
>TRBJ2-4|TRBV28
CASSGASPAGIQYF
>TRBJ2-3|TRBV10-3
CAISDGQGAPDTQYF
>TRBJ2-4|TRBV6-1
CASSEVRTGLTPKNIQYF
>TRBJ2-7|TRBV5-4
CASSTGQNEQYF
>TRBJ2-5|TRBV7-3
CASSFDRGETQYF
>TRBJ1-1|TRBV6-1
CASSERSLPANTEAFF
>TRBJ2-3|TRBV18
CASSRTDTQYF
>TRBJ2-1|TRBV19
CANWTSGISYNEQFF
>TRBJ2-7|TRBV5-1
CASCSAPLDEQYF
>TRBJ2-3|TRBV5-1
CASANSGRGADTQYF
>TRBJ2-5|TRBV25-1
CASSLSGGGETQYF
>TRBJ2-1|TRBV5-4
CASSLGWEVPRNEQFF
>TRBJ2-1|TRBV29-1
CSVTDRGRSSYNEQFF
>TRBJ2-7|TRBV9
CASSVNPMGDRNEQYF
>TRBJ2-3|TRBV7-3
CASSLTATTDTQYF
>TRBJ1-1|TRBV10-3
CAISPQGTEAFF